The T cell receptor (beta chain) described here comes from a study of cytomegalovirus exposure and HLA in healthy donors. Broader study findings: When a later analysis was performed, an Asian-associated ancestry cluster reportedly had fewer N-insertions than the roughly 730-donor mean. Common viral pathogens seemed, in a later analysis, to connect with several of the most significant clusters. Excluded: some indistinguishable V segments such as TRBV6-2 and TRBV6-3.

The CDR3 consists of 16 residues. V lost 2 bases and J 2 bases, leaving 17 bases between the germline ends. The germline V gene has CDR1 SGHRS and CDR2 YFSETQ. A remark on this clone: Its cognate antigen is unknown.

60 Vbeta and 13 Jbeta primers were used in PCR. Sequenced by immunoSEQ multiplex PCR; TCRdb stores in-frame clones only, minus some. The sample includes roughly 250,000 clones, more than 55% of them seen just once. The sample was PBMCs. The TCR originated in a female donor in good health and CMV-seronegative. This chain uses TRBV5-1 with TRBJ2-7; weak D call: TRBD1 (6 bases). For the CDR3, the DNA is TGCGCCAGCAGCTTCTCCGGGACAACCTTAACCTACGAGCAGTACTTC. Translating gives CASSFSGTTLTYEQYF.